Below are 31 T cell receptor beta chains sequenced from a single sample in a study of CD4+ T cells in melanoma (dated 2022 in TCRdb). The method behind the library was the immunoSEQ multiplex PCR assay. TCRdb holds this immuneACCESS table with in-frame rearrangements only. Some clones are missing; in checked studies, unresolved V genes explain under half, and the rest has no known cause. The sample table holds about 9,900 clones, of which over 60% were seen once. The leading ten clones occupy 24% of the sample. Specimen: tumor tissue. The receptors were sampled from a human donor with melanoma.

The V and J genes are TRBV29-1 and TRBJ2-1; possible D gene TRBD1, 5 bases. The V and J ends lost 5 bases and 3 bases respectively, with 14 bases between them. CDR1 and CDR2 (germline): SQVTM, ANQGSEA. The CDR3 loop spans 14 amino acids. The CDR3 region is CSVPSRALYNEQFF. The CDR3 DNA sequence: TGCAGCGTTCCCTCCAGGGCTCTCTACAATGAGCAGTTCTTC.

The CDR3 protein is CASSSGVGGYTF. In nucleotides, the CDR3 is TGTGCCAGCAGTTCCGGGGTCGGTGGCTACACCTTC. The V and J genes are TRBV6-5 and TRBJ1-2; D gene unclear. Germline values: CDR1 MNHEY, CDR2 SVGAGI. Between the trimmed V and J ends, which lost 4 bases and 7 bases, there was a span of 10 bases. CDR3 length: 12 residues.

This clone was observed once. The chain combines TRBV30 with TRBJ1-4; 8 nucleotides line up with TRBD1. Germline trimming cut 2 bases from V and 7 bases from J; bases unmatched to any gene: 6. CDR3 size: 14 residues. The germline CDR1 and CDR2 sequences are GTSNPN and SVGIG (reference sequence). CDR3 residues: CAWSRTGFREKLFF. The DNA of the CDR3 is TGTGCCTGGAGTCGGACAGGGTTTCGTGAAAAACTGTTTTTT. The full variable domain, in which reference TRBV30 and TRBJ1-4 provide the parts outside the CDR3, is SQTIHQWPATLVQPVGSPLSLECTVEGTSNPNLYWYRQAAGRGLQLLFYSVGIGQISSEVPQNLSASRPQDRQFILSSKKLLLSDSGFYLCAWSRTGFREKLFFGSGTQLSVL.

The rearrangement links TRBV2 to TRBJ1-1; D is ambiguous. The germline gives CDR1 SNHLY, CDR2 FYNNEI. This CDR3 contains 13 residues. Trimming pared 5 bases from V and 2 bases from J, leaving 9 bases between. CDR3 residues: CASSTTLNTEAFF. The CDR3 nucleotides are TGTGCCAGCAGTACGACGCTAAACACTGAAGCTTTCTTT.

The chain recombines TRBV5-8 with TRBJ1-3, with unresolved D. The CDR3 is 16 amino acids. V lost 0 bases and J lost 0, with 10 bases in between. Germline V gene lookup returns CDR1 SGHTS and CDR2 YDEGEE. Here the CDR3 DNA reads TGTGCCAGCAGCTTGGGACCGGGCGCCTCTGGAAACACCATATATTTT. Its translation is CASSLGPGASGNTIYF. The variable domain in full, with the rest retrieved from reference TRBV5-8 and TRBJ1-3, is EAGVTQSPTHLIKTRGQQATLRCSPISGHTSVYWYQQALGLGLQFLLWYDEGEERNRGNFPPRFSGRQFPNYSSELNVNALELEDSALYLCASSLGPGASGNTIYFGEGSWLTVV.

This clone has a handful of counts. This chain joins TRBV10-3 and TRBJ2-5, with unresolved D. The V end lost 2 bases, the J end lost 5 bases, and 3 bases lay between the germline ends. This CDR3 contains 11 residues. Looked up from germline, CDR1 is ENHRY and CDR2 is SYGVKD. CDR3 in DNA: TGTGCCATCAGTGAGCAGGAGACCCAGTACTTC. The encoded protein is CAISEQETQYF.

The rearrangement uses TRBV11-1 and TRBJ1-2, with TRBD1 identical over 10 bases. Germline V gene sequence: CDR1 SGHAT, CDR2 FQDESV (reference sequence). The CDR3 loop spans 14 amino acids. With 4 bases clipped from V and 7 bases from J, the junction kept 6 bases outside the gene matches. In nucleotides, the CDR3 is TGTGCCAGCAGCTCGGGACAGGGGATCCTTGGCTACACCTTC. Protein product: CASSSGQGILGYTF.

V and J are TRBV13 and TRBJ2-2; TRBD2 aligns across 7 bases. The CDR3 extends over 14 amino acids. The V gene's germline CDR1 is PRHDT and CDR2 FYEKMQ (reference sequence). The J segment lost 9 bases and the V segment lost 2 bases, leaving 6 bases of the junction unmatched. CDR3 nucleotides: TGTGCCAGCAGCTTACGAGGGGAGGGAAGGGAGCTGTTTTTT. Residues: CASSLRGEGRELFF. The complete variable domain, with remaining parts taken from reference TRBV13 and TRBJ2-2, reads AAGVIQSPRHLIKEKRETATLKCYPIPRHDTVYWYQQGPGQDPQFLISFYEKMQSDKGSIPDRFSAQQFSDYHSELNMSSLELGDSALYFCASSLRGEGRELFFGEGSRLTVL.

This chain joins TRBV5-1 and TRBJ2-1, with TRBD1 matching over 7 bases. CDR1 and CDR2 from the germline V gene are SGHRS and YFSETQ. This CDR3 region has 17 residues. The trim removed 1 base at V and 4 bases at J, leaving 11 bases unmatched. The CDR3, as DNA: TGCGCCAGCAGCTTGTTTGCAACGGGACAGTATTACAATGAGCAGTTCTTC. Protein: CASSLFATGQYYNEQFF.

The V call is TRBV7-2, the J call TRBJ2-1; no clear D. The CDR3 consists of 12 residues. Trimming removed 6 bases from V and 9 bases from J, with 12 bases in between. Germline assignment: CDR1 SGHTA and CDR2 FQGNSA. This CDR3 reads CASRAGSGEQFF. CDR3 DNA: TGTGCCAGCAGAGCTGGGTCGGGTGAGCAGTTCTTC.

The V gene is TRBV7-9, the J gene TRBJ2-7, with a weak D call TRBD2 (7 bases). Looked up from germline, CDR1 is SEHNR and CDR2 is FQNEAQ (reference sequence). The CDR3 spans 17 residues. Trimming stripped 5 bases from V and 4 bases from J, with 24 bases between. The CDR3 region has the DNA TGTGCCAGCAGCCAGGACCCCGTGGGGGGGGCGTCTTACGAGCAGTACTTC. Amino acid sequence: CASSQDPVGGASYEQYF.

This clone was seen just once. This chain joins TRBV7-9 and TRBJ2-7; a weak D match, TRBD1 (6 bases). V lost 7 bases, J lost 6 bases, and 13 bases lay in between. Germline assignment: CDR1 SEHNR and CDR2 FQNEAQ (reference sequence). The CDR3 totals 12 residues. Here the CDR3 DNA reads TGTGCCAGCAACAGGGACGTCGGCGAGCAGTACTTC. Amino acids: CASNRDVGEQYF.

The chain carries TRBV10-2 and TRBJ2-7, with D possibly being TRBD1 (5 bases). Looked up from germline, CDR1 is WSHSY and CDR2 is SAAADI. Trimming removed 6 bases at V and 2 bases at J, with 11 bases between. There are 13 residues in the CDR3. The CDR3 nucleotides read TGCGCCAGCAGGACGACAGATACCTACGAGCAGTACTTC. Its translation: CASRTTDTYEQYF.

This chain's CDR3 is CASSFRVGVGYTF. The CDR3 nucleotides read TGTGCCAGCAGTTTCCGGGTCGGGGTTGGCTACACCTTC. The chain recombines TRBV27 with TRBJ1-2, with D unresolved. V dropped 3 bases and J dropped 7 bases, with 12 bases sitting between them. The CDR3 spans 13 residues. Germline-derived CDR1 and CDR2 are MNHEY and SMNVEV (reference sequence).

This chain links TRBV2 with TRBJ1-2; 9 bases align to TRBD1. V was clipped by 6 bases and J by 3 bases; unmatched bases: 5. The CDR3 consists of 14 residues. Germline CDR1 reads SNHLY; CDR2 reads FYNNEI. CDR3 sequence (DNA): TGTGCCAGCAGAGGGGGACAGGGCTACTATGGCTACACCTTC. Its protein is CASRGGQGYYGYTF.

The rearrangement uses TRBV7-9 and TRBJ1-1; D unresolved. The V and J ends lost 4 bases and 8 bases respectively, with 23 bases between them. The CDR3 consists of 16 residues. The germline V gene has CDR1 SEHNR and CDR2 FQNEAQ (reference sequence). CDR3: CASSSTFGVLRGEAFF. The CDR3 DNA follows: TGTGCCAGCAGCTCCACCTTTGGTGTTCTGCGCGGGGAAGCTTTCTTT.

V and J are TRBV7-8 and TRBJ1-1; D is ambiguous. The CDR3 is made up of 15 amino acids. The germline V gene has CDR1 SGHVS and CDR2 FQNEAQ. Trimming took 1 base from V and 2 from J, leaving 11 bases between them. The CDR3 here is CASSLDPAGNTEAFF. CDR3 sequence (DNA): TGTGCCAGCAGCTTAGATCCAGCAGGCAACACTGAAGCTTTCTTT.

The genes are TRBV19 and TRBJ2-7; perhaps TRBD1 as D (6 bases). CDR1 is LNHDA, CDR2 SQIVND, per germline (reference sequence). The CDR3 contains 12 residues. V was cut by 4 bases and J by 4 bases, with 8 bases left in between. CDR3 sequence reads: CASSTGQYEQYF. In nucleotides, the CDR3 is TGTGCCAGTAGTACCGGACAGTACGAGCAGTACTTC. The full variable domain, rest sourced from reference TRBV19 and TRBJ2-7, is DGGITQSPKYLFRKEGQNVTLSCEQNLNHDAMYWYRQDPGQGLRLIYYSQIVNDFQKGDIAEGYSVSREKKESFPLTVTSAQKNPTAFYLCASSTGQYEQYFGPGTRLTVT.

The CDR3 spells CSVAGTRDNQETQYF. DNA for the CDR3: TGCAGCGTAGCCGGGACTAGGGATAACCAAGAGACCCAGTACTTC. The chain couples TRBV29-1 to TRBJ2-5, with 8 bases matching TRBD2. CDR1 is SQVTM, CDR2 ANQGSEA, per germline. Trimming at V came to 6 bases and at J to 0 bases, leaving 9 bases not matched to a gene. CDR3 length equals 15 residues. The variable domain in full, with the rest retrieved from reference TRBV29-1 and TRBJ2-5, is SAVISQKPSRDICQRGTSLTIQCQVDSQVTMMFWYRQQPGQSLTLIATANQGSEATYESGFVIDKFPISRPNLTFSTLTVSNMSPEDSSIYLCSVAGTRDNQETQYFGPGTRLLVL.

The chain links TRBV7-6 to TRBJ2-5; the match to TRBD2 covers 7 bases. The germline V gene encodes CDR1 SGHVS and CDR2 FNYEAQ. V shed 5 bases and J 5 bases; nucleotides not matched to a gene: 11. The CDR3 is made up of 15 amino acids. Written as DNA, the CDR3 is TGTGCCAGCAGCCCGCTTGGCGGGGGTGGCGAGACCCAGTACTTC. Its protein product is CASSPLGGGGETQYF.

The rearrangement joins TRBV13 to TRBJ2-2; D gene unclear. Germline V gene lookup returns CDR1 PRHDT and CDR2 FYEKMQ (reference sequence). The CDR3 sequence is 13 residues long. Trimming stripped 5 bases from V and 3 bases from J, with 7 bases between. The CDR3 DNA reads as TGTGCCAGCAGCGCCGGTGACACCGGGGAGCTGTTTTTT. Translating gives CASSAGDTGELFF. The full variable domain, completed using reference TRBV13 and TRBJ2-2, is AAGVIQSPRHLIKEKRETATLKCYPIPRHDTVYWYQQGPGQDPQFLISFYEKMQSDKGSIPDRFSAQQFSDYHSELNMSSLELGDSALYFCASSAGDTGELFFGEGSRLTVL.

This clone was detected only once. The chain joins TRBV9 to TRBJ2-5; D is ambiguous. CDR3 length: 13 residues. Per the germline V gene, CDR1 is SGDLS and CDR2 is YYNGEE. Trimming took 2 bases from V and 3 from J, leaving 8 bases between them. CDR3 sequence reads: CASSVRAKETQYF. As DNA, the CDR3 is TGTGCCAGCAGCGTTCGGGCAAAAGAGACCCAGTACTTC. Together with reference TRBV9 and TRBJ2-5, the CDR3 gives the full variable domain: DSGVTQTPKHLITATGQRVTLRCSPRSGDLSVYWYQQSLDQGLQFLIQYYNGEERAKGNILERFSAQQFPDLHSELNLSSLELGDSALYFCASSVRAKETQYFGPGTRLLVL.

The rearrangement uses TRBV7-9 and TRBJ1-1; perhaps TRBD1 as D (5 bases). Germline CDR1 and CDR2: SEHNR and FQNEAQ (reference sequence). Trimming removed 5 bases from V and 4 bases from J, with 23 bases in between. The CDR3 is 17 residues long. CDR3 region: CASSATDDWVGGTEAFF. DNA of the CDR3: TGTGCCAGCAGCGCCACCGATGACTGGGTGGGGGGCACTGAAGCTTTCTTT.

The chain carries TRBV2 and TRBJ1-1; 9 bases are shared with TRBD1. CDR3 size: 14 residues. The junction had 2 bases not matched to a gene; V was cut back by 6 bases and J by 0 bases. From germline, CDR1 is SNHLY and CDR2 FYNNEI. CDR3 nucleotides: TGTGCCAGCAGGAGACAGGGGGTGAACACTGAAGCTTTCTTT. Encoded protein: CASRRQGVNTEAFF.

CDR3 residues: CSVRTAGNTIYF. The DNA for the CDR3 is TGCAGCGTGAGGACAGCTGGAAACACCATATATTTT. The rearrangement joins TRBV29-1 to TRBJ1-3; weak D call: TRBD1 (6 bases). The CDR3 sequence is 12 residues long. CDR1 is SQVTM and CDR2 is ANQGSEA in the germline V gene. V shed 6 bases and J shed 2 bases, with 8 bases lying between them.

This chain uses TRBV27 with TRBJ2-7; either TRBD1 or TRBD2 may fit D (5 bases each). Germline assignment: CDR1 MNHEY and CDR2 SMNVEV (reference sequence). V was trimmed by 5 bases and J by 3 bases, leaving 14 bases between them. This CDR3 region has 14 residues. The CDR3 coding sequence is TGTGCCAGCAGTCCTGGTTTGGGGGACTACGAGCAGTACTTC. This translates into CASSPGLGDYEQYF.

This chain connects TRBV5-1 to TRBJ1-2; D call uncertain. V was cut by 0 bases and J by 8 bases, with 8 bases left in between. Germline values: CDR1 SGHRS, CDR2 YFSETQ. This CDR3 region has 12 residues. The CDR3 DNA reads as TGCGCCAGCAGCTTGGATGCCGAGGGCTACACCTTC. Its protein is CASSLDAEGYTF.

This clone turned up a few times. The chain uses TRBV9 and TRBJ2-3; TRBD1 aligns across 10 bases. V lost 2 bases and J lost 0; bases outside the gene matches: 6. This CDR3 is 17 amino acids long. CDR1 SGDLS and CDR2 YYNGEE come from the germline V gene. CDR3 residues: CASSVRQGASSTDTQYF. Here the CDR3 DNA reads TGTGCCAGCAGCGTCCGACAGGGGGCTTCGAGCACAGATACGCAGTATTTT.

Of note for this clone: An end of the junction does not agree with germline; a read error may underlie this. The J gene is TRBJ2-6, the V gene TRBV7-7; the D is unclear. CDR3 size: 15 residues. Germline assignment: CDR1 SSHAT and CDR2 FNYEAQ (reference sequence). The CDR3 reads CASSPNSAGANVLTF. The CDR3, as DNA: TGTGCTAGCAGTCCAAATTCTGCTGGGGCCAACGTCCTGACTTTC.

The chain is built from TRBV7-2 and TRBJ2-1; TRBD2 agrees at 13 bases. Trimming at V came to 1 base and at J to 5 bases, leaving 2 bases not matched to a gene. The CDR3 is 16 residues long. Germline-derived CDR1 and CDR2 are SGHTA and FQGNSA. As DNA, the CDR3 is TGTGCCAGCAGCTTAGTGGGGACTAGCGGGGACAATGAGCAGTTCTTC. As protein: CASSLVGTSGDNEQFF.

The V call is TRBV10-3, the J call TRBJ1-4; D not certain. The ends were cut back, 2 bases at V and 4 bases at J, with 5 bases in the middle. Germline CDR1 reads ENHRY; CDR2 reads SYGVKD. The CDR3 covers 13 residues. CDR3 nucleotides: TGTGCCATCAGTGAGATGGGTAATGAAAAACTGTTTTTT. It encodes CAISEMGNEKLFF.